The clone carrying this T cell receptor beta chain was seen a single time. This record belongs to a study of blood T cell repertoires in COVID-19. Study context: Acute-phase and convalescent COVID-19 samples originated in the United States, Italy and Spain. Sample material is recorded as cDNA or gDNA derived from T cells, B-cell-depleted T cells, or PBMCs.

Original methodology: Estimation of nucleated cell counts was performed using reference gene primer amplification. Here immunoSEQ multiplex PCR was the method, and the copy in TCRdb shows in-frame clones only, minus some. The D gene and trimming were derived from the DNA, and the V and J assignments and clone size from that table. The sample has over 70,000 clones; roughly 80% are singletons. Sequenced sample: peripheral blood. The TCR comes from a woman aged 80 or older with acute or convalescent COVID-19.

CDR3 in DNA: TGTGCCAGCAGCACCCGACAGGGGCATTCACCCCTCCACTTT. Translation gives CASSTRQGHSPLHF. The chain combines TRBV11-2 with TRBJ1-6, with 8 nucleotides matching TRBD1. There are 14 residues in the CDR3. After removal of 5 bases from V and 8 bases from J, the junction contained 5 bases not matched to a gene. CDR1 SGHAT and CDR2 FQNNGV come from the germline V gene.